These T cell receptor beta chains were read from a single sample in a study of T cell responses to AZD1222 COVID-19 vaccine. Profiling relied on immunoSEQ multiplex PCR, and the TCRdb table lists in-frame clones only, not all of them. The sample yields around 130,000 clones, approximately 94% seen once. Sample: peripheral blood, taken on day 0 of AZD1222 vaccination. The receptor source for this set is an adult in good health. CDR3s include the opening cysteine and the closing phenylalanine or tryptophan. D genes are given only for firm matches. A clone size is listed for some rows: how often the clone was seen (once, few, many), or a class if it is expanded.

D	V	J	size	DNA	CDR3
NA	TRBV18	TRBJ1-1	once	TGTGCCAGCTCACCAGTATTGGGCAGCAGGATAAAGAACACTGAAGCTTTCTTT	CASSPVLGSRIKNTEAFF
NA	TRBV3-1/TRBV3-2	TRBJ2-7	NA	TGTGCCAGCAGCCAACAACAGGGGGGGTACGAGCAGTACTTC	CASSQQQGGYEQYF
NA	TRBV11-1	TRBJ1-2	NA	TGTGCCAGCAAAATTCGGGCCTTTAGCTATGGCTACACCTTC	CASKIRAFSYGYTF
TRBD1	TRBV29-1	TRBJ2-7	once	TGCAGCGTTCCGGGACAGGACTCCTACGAGCAGTACTTC	CSVPGQDSYEQYF
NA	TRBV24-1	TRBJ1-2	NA	TGTGCCACCAGTGACCCGGTCAGGGACCCTGGCTACACCTTC	CATSDPVRDPGYTF
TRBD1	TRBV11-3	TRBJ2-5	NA	TGTGCCAGCAGCCCGACAGGGGACGAGACCCAGTACTTC	CASSPTGDETQYF
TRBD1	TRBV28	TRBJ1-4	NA	TGTGCCAGCAGTTCCCCGGGACAGGGTGCAACTAATGAAAAACTGTTTTTT	CASSSPGQGATNEKLFF
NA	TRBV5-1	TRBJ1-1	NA	TGCGCCAGCATGATAGCCCCGGGAGGCGCTGAAGCTTTCTTT	CASMIAPGGAEAFF
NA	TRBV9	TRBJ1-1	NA	TGTGCCAGCAGCGTAGGCGACACTGAAGCTTTCTTT	CASSVGDTEAFF
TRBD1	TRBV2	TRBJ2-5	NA	TGTGCCAGCAATGCCGGGACAGGGGGAGAGACCCAGTACTTC	CASNAGTGGETQYF
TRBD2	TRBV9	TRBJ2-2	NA	TGTGCCAGCAGCGTCGGGACTAGCGGGAGGGTTACGGGGGAGCTGTTTTTT	CASSVGTSGRVTGELFF
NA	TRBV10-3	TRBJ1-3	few	TGTGCCATCTCCTCCGGCGGAAACACCATATATTTT	CAISSGGNTIYF
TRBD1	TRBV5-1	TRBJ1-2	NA	TGCGCCAGCAGCAGACAGACAGGGGGCGGCAGCTACACCTTC	CASSRQTGGGSYTF
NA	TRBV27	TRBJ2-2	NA	TGTGCCAGCAGTTTATCGTACACCGGGGAGCTGTTTTTT	CASSLSYTGELFF
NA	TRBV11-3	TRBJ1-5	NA	TGTGCCAGCAGCTTATTCATAAGCAATCAGCCCCAGCATTTT	CASSLFISNQPQHF
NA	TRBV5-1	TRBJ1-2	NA	TGCGCCAGCAGCTGGGGAGGGGTGTCGGATGGCTACACCTTC	CASSWGGVSDGYTF
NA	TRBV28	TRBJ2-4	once	TGTGCCAGCAGTTTGGGGGTGGAATTAACCAAAAACATTCAGTACTTC	CASSLGVELTKNIQYF
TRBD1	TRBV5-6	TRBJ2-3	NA	TGTGCCAGCAGCTTCTTCGACAGGGCCTCAGATACGCAGTATTTT	CASSFFDRASDTQYF
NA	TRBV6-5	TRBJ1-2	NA	TGTGCCAGCAGTTACGAGGGCCTGGGCTACACCTTC	CASSYEGLGYTF
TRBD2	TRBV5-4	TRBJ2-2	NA	TGTGCCAGCAGCCCGGTGGGCGGGAGCACCGGGGAGCTGTTTTTT	CASSPVGGSTGELFF
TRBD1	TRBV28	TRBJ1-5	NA	TGTGCCAGCAGGACAGGGGGGAATCAGCCCCAGCATTTT	CASRTGGNQPQHF
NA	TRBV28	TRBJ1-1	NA	TGTGCCAGCACTCAAAAGCCGGGGCTAGGGAACACTGAAGCTTTCTTT	CASTQKPGLGNTEAFF
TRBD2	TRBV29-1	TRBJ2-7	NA	TGCAGCGTTTTGGGGCTAGCGGGAGGAGTCGAGCAGTACTTC	CSVLGLAGGVEQYF
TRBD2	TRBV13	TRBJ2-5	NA	TGTGCCAGCAGCCCCCGAAGCGGGATCCAAGAGACCCAGTACTTC	CASSPRSGIQETQYF
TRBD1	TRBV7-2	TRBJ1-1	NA	TGTGCCAGCAGCCCGAAGGGACAGTCCTTGAACACTGAAGCTTTCTTT	CASSPKGQSLNTEAFF
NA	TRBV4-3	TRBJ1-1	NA	TGCGCCAGCTCAAACACCGCGGGCACTGAAGCTTTCTTT	CASSNTAGTEAFF
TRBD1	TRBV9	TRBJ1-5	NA	TGTGCCAGCAGCCAAACCGGGACAGAGGATGCGGGGCCCCAGCATTTT	CASSQTGTEDAGPQHF
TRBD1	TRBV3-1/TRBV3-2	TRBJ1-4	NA	TGTGCCAGCAGCCGGACGACAGGGTTTAGGGAAAAACTGTTTTTT	CASSRTTGFREKLFF
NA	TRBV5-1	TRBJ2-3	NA	TGCGCCAGCAGCTTGGGTGGGTTCACAGATACGCAGTATTTT	CASSLGGFTDTQYF
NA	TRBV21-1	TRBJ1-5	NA	TGTGCCAGCTGTGACAGGGGGAGTCAGCCCCAGCATTTT	CASCDRGSQPQHF
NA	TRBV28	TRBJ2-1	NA	TGTGCCAGCTTTCGCTCCTACAATGAGCAGTTCTTC	CASFRSYNEQFF
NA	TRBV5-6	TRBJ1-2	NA	TGTGCCAGCAGCTTGGCACGCGGGGGCGCGGACTATGGCTACACCTTC	CASSLARGGADYGYTF
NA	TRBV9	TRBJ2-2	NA	TGTGCCAGCAGCGCAACGACCGGGGAGCTGTTTTTT	CASSATTGELFF
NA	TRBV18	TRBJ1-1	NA	TGTGCCAGCTCACCACCGCCCGGGAGGGTTGAAGCTTTCTTT	CASSPPPGRVEAFF
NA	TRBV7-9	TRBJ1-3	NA	TGTGCCAGCAGCTTTTTTCAGGGCGGTGGAAACACCATATATTTT	CASSFFQGGGNTIYF
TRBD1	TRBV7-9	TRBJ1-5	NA	TGTGCCAGCAGCTTAGGACAGGGTATCAATCAGCCCCAGCATTTT	CASSLGQGINQPQHF
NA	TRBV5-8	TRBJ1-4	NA	TGTGCCAGCAGCTTTCGCTACGAAAAACTGTTTTTT	CASSFRYEKLFF
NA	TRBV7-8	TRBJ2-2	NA	TGTGCCAGCAGCTTAGTCGTTGCGGGGACCGGGGAGCTGTTTTTT	CASSLVVAGTGELFF
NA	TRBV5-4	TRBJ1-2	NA	TGTGCCAGCAGCTTCCTCGAGGGTCTCCCCTCTGGCTACACCTTC	CASSFLEGLPSGYTF
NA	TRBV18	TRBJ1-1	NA	TGTGCCAGCTCATCGAACCCAGGGCACATTGAAGCTTTCTTT	CASSSNPGHIEAFF
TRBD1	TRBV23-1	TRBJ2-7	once	TGCGCCAGCACAGAGACCGGGACAGGGGGTTCCTACGAGCAGTACTTC	CASTETGTGGSYEQYF
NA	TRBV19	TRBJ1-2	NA	TGTGCCAGTAGTATAGAAGGGCTCTATGGCTACACCTTC	CASSIEGLYGYTF